This T cell receptor (beta chain) was found in a study of blood T cells in healthy people across ages. A second PCR of about 6 to 11 cycles used a sample-barcoded 5' primer and a J-beta primer mix. MiXCR was run by TCRdb on the 5' RACE reads, yielding one entry per CDR3 protein. The sample has fewer than 900,000 distinct CDR3 sequences, about 42% seen once. With V trimmed by 5 bases and J by 4 bases, 9 bases remained unmatched. There are 15 residues in the CDR3. Germline CDR1 is MNHEY and CDR2 is SVGAGI. Sequenced material: blood. This clonotype was obtained from a woman aged 60-70 years in good health. The chain employs TRBV6-5 and TRBJ2-7, with TRBD2 matching over 9 bases. This CDR3 is CASSNLAGTAYEQYF. In DNA, the CDR3 is TGTGCCAGCAGTAACCTAGCGGGAACCGCTTACGAGCAGTACTTC.